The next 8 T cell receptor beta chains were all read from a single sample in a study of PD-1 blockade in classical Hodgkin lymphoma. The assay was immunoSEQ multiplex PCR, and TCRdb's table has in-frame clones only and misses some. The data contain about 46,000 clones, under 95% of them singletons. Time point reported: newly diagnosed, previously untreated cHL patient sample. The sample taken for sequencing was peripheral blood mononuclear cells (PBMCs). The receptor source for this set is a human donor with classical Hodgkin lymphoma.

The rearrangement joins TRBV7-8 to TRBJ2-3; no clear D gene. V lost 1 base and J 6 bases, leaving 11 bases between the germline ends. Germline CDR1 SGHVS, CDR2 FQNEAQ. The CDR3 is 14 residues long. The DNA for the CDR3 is TGTGCCAGCAGCTTAGGGCCCTCAACGGATACGCAGTATTTT. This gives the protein CASSLGPSTDTQYF.

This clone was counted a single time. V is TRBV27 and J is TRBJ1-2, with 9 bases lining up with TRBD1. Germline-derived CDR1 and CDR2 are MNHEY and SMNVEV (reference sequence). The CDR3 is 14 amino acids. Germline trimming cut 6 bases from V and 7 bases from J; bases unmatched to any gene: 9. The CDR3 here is CASSKGTGFGGYTF. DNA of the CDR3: TGTGCCAGCAGCAAGGGGACAGGGTTTGGTGGCTACACCTTC.

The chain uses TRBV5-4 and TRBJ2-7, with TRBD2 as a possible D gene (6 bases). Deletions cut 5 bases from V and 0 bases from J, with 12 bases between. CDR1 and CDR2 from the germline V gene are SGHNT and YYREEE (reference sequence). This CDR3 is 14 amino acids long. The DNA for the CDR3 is TGTGCCAGCAGGCGGGACGGGAGCTCCTACGAGCAGTACTTC. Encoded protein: CASRRDGSSYEQYF.

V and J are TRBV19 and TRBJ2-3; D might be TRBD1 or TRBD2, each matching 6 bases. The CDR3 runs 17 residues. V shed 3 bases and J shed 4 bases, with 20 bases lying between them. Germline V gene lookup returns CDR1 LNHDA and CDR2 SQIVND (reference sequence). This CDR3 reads CASSIGGGRRPSDTQYF. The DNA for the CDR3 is TGTGCCAGTAGTATTGGAGGGGGGCGACGGCCCTCAGATACGCAGTATTTT.

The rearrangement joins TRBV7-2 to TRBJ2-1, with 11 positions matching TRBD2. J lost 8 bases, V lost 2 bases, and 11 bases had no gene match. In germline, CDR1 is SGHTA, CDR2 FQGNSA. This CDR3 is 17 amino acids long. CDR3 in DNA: TGTGCCAGCAGCTTAATTGCTAGGGTAGCGGGAGGGGATGAGCAGTTCTTC. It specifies CASSLIARVAGGDEQFF.

The CDR3 nucleotides read TGTGCCAGCAGCGCAGACTCCAGGGGGCGGGAGTGGACCGATACGCAGTATTTT. This encodes CASSADSRGREWTDTQYF. The chain couples TRBV9 to TRBJ2-3, with TRBD1 as a possible D gene (8 bases). The germline gives CDR1 SGDLS, CDR2 YYNGEE. The length of the CDR3 is 18 residues. Trimming left V 3 bases short and J 6 bases short, with 26 bases between.

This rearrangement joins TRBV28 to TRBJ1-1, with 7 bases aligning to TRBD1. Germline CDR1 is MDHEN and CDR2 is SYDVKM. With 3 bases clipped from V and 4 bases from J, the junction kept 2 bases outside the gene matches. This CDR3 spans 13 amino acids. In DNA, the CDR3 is TGTGCCAGCAGTTTTCCAGGGGGCACTGAAGCTTTCTTT. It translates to CASSFPGGTEAFF. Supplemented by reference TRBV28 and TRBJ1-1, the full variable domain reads DVKVTQSSRYLVKRTGEKVFLECVQDMDHENMFWYRQDPGLGLRLIYFSYDVKMKEKGDIPEGYSVSREKKERFSLILESASTNQTSMYLCASSFPGGTEAFFGQGTRLTVV.

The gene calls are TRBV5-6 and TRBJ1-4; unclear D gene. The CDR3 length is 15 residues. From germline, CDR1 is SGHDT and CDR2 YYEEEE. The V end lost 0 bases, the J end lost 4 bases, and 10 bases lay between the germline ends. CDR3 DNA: TGTGCCAGCAGCTTGGCACAGTCCTTTAATGAAAAACTGTTTTTT. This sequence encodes CASSLAQSFNEKLFF.